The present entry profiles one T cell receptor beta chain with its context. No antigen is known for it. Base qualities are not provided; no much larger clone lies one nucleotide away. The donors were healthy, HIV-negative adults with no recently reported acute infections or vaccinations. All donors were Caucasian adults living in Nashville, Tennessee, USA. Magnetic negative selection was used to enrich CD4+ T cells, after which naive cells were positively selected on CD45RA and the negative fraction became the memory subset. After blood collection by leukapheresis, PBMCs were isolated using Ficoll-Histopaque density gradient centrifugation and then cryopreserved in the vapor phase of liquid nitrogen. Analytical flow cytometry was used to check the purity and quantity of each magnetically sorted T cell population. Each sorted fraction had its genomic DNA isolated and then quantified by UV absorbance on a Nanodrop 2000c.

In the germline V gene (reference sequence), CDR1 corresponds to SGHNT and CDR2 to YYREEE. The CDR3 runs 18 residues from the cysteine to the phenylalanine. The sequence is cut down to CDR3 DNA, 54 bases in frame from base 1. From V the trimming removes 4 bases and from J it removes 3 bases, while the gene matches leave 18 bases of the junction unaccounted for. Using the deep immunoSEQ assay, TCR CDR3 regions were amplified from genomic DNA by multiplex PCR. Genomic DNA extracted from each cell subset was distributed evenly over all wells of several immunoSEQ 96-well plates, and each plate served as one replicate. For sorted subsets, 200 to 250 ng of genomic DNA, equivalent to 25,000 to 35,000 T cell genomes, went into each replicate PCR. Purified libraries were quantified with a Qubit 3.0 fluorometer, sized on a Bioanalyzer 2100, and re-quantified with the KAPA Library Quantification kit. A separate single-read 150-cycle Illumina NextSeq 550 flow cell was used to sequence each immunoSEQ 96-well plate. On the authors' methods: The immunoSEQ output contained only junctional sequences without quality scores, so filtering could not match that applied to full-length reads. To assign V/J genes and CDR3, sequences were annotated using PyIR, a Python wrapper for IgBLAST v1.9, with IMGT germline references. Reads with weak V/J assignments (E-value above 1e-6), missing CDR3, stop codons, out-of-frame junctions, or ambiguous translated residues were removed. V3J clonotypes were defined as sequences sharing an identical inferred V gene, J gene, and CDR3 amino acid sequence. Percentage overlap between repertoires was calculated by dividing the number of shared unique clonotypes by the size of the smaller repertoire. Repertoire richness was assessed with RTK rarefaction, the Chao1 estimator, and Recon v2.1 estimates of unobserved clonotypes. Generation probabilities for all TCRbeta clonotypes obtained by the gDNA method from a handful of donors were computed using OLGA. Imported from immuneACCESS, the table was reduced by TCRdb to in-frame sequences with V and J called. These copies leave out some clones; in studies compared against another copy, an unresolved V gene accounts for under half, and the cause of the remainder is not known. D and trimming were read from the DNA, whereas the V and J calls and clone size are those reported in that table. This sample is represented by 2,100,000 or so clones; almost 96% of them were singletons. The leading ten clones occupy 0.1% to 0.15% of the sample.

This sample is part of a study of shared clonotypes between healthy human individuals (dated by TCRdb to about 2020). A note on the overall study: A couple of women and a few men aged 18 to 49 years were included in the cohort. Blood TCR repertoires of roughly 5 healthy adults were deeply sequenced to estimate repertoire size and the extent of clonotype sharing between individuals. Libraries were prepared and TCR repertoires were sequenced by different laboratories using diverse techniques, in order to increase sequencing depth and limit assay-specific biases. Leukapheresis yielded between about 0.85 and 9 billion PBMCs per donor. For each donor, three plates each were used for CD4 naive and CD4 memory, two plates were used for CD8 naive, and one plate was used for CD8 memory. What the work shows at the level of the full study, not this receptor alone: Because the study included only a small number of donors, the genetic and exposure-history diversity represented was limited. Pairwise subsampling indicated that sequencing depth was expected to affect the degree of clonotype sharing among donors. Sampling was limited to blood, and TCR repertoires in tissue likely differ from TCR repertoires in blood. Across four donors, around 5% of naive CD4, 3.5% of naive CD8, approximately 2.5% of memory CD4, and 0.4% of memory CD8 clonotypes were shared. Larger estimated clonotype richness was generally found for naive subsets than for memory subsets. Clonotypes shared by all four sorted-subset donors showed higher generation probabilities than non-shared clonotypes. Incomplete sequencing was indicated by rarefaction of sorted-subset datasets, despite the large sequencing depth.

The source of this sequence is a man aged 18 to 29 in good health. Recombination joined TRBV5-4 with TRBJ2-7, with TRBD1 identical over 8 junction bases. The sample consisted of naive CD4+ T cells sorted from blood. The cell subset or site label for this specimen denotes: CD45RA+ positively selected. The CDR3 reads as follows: CASSGARNRGYTHYEQYF. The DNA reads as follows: TGTGCCAGCAGCGGAGCAAGGAACAGGGGGTATACTCACTACGAGCAGTACTTC.